The present TCR beta chain was sequenced within a study of shared clonotypes between healthy human individuals. V was shortened by 0 bases and J by 3 bases, with 9 bases between the two germline ends. Germline loops: CDR1 KGHSH, CDR2 LQKENI. The CDR3 extends over 14 amino acids. Investigators divided CD4+ cells into CD45RA+ naive and CD45RA-negative memory subsets. The assay was immunoSEQ multiplex PCR, and TCRdb's table has in-frame clones only and misses some. The sample has 550,000 to 850,000 clones; over 65% are singletons. V and J are TRBV18 and TRBJ2-7; possibly TRBD1 for D (6 bases). This clonotype originated in a woman between 25 and 40 years old in good health. The sample was memory CD4+ T cells sorted from blood. Described subset: CD45RA-negative fraction. The CDR3 protein is CASSPPQGNYEQYF. In DNA form, the CDR3 reads TGTGCCAGCTCACCACCGCAGGGGAACTACGAGCAGTACTTC.